This T cell receptor beta chain stems from a study of spatial heterogeneity in lung cancer. About the research overall: Matched bulk RNA-seq yielded a T cell module score, and TCR transcript counts in tumor regions correlated strongly with that score. The study's findings and limits: For expanded intratumoral alpha and beta TCRs, counts tracked tumor mutation counts.

TCRdb re-called the 5' RACE reads through MiXCR, storing one row per CDR3 protein. The table has approximately 12,000 distinct CDR3 sequences, approximately 4.6% seen once. This clonotype has ten or more counts. Its specificity is unknown. A library prepared for alpha chains yielded this beta chain as an off-target read; its size is of little meaning. Between the trimmed V and J ends, which lost 6 bases and 4 bases, there was a span of 9 bases. Germline V gene data show CDR1 as WNHNN and CDR2 as SYGVQD (reference sequence). This CDR3 region has 13 residues. Time point noted: sample taken at primary tumor resection.

J is TRBJ2-2 and V is TRBV10-1; maybe TRBD2 (5 bases). The receptor was derived from a male donor with early-stage non-small cell lung cancer. Sequencing used lung tumor tissue, obtained at surgery. Here the CDR3 DNA reads TGCGCCAGCAGGAGGGATGGCACCGGGGAGCTGTTTTTT. Translating gives CASRRDGTGELFF.